Here is one T cell receptor (beta chain) with its context. Profiled with immunoSEQ multiplex PCR; TCRdb holds only in-frame clones, not every one. This sample has 400,000 to 450,000 clones; about 93% occur once, and the top ten carry around 6.4%. The entry originates in a study of control samples from healthy donors and cancer patients. Sequencing was performed on PBMCs. The receptor was isolated from a middle-aged man with head and neck cancer.

The CDR3 here is CASSQTGVINNEQFF. For the CDR3, the DNA is TGTGCCAGCAGTCAGACAGGGGTTATTAACAATGAGCAGTTCTTC. This chain connects TRBV28 to TRBJ2-1; 8 bases fit TRBD1. Germline values: CDR1 MDHEN, CDR2 SYDVKM. This CDR3 comprises 15 residues. V shed 5 bases and J 5 bases; nucleotides not matched to a gene: 8.